The 13 T cell receptor beta chains below were found in one sample sequenced in a study of blood T cell repertoires in COVID-19. Generated by immunoSEQ multiplex PCR, the TCRdb table keeps only in-frame clones and is missing some. The repertoire has some 160,000 clones, over 75% of them found once; the top ten carry approximately 2.8%. The sequenced sample was peripheral blood. These receptors all stem from a woman between 55 and 75 years old with active COVID-19.

The J gene is TRBJ2-1, the V gene TRBV5-5; TRBD2 is a possible D gene (6 bases). CDR1 and CDR2 from the germline V gene are SGHKS and YYEKEE (reference sequence). The CDR3 spans 15 residues. Trimming removed 2 bases at V and 6 bases at J, with 15 bases between. The CDR3 loop reads CASSFGVSGINEQFF. The CDR3 region has the DNA TGTGCCAGCAGCTTCGGTGTTAGCGGCATCAATGAGCAGTTCTTC.

The gene calls are TRBV19 and TRBJ1-5; TRBD1 agrees at 7 bases. The CDR3 totals 20 residues. CDR1 LNHDA and CDR2 SQIVND come from the germline V gene (reference sequence). Unmatched junction bases numbered 22, after V lost 3 bases and J lost 5 bases. The CDR3 coding sequence is TGTGCCAGTAGTATCAAGCGTCCAGGGGCCGGGGATAGGGGGCATCAGCCCCAGCATTTT. Translating gives CASSIKRPGAGDRGHQPQHF.

In DNA form, the CDR3 reads TGTGCCAGCTCACCCGGGACAGTGAACACTGAAGCTTTCTTT. Its translation: CASSPGTVNTEAFF. The chain has TRBV18 and TRBJ1-1; 7 positions agree with TRBD1. Germline loops: CDR1 KGHSH, CDR2 LQKENI. The V segment lost 3 bases and the J segment 0 bases; nucleotides outside the gene matches: 1. The CDR3 sequence is 14 residues long.

The chain links TRBV12-3 or TRBV12-4 to TRBJ1-1, with D unresolved. The CDR3 has 12 amino acids. Trimming removed 7 bases at V and 5 bases at J, with 11 bases between. DNA of the CDR3: TGTGCCAGCACCGATCGAGCGACTGAAGCTTTCTTT. Protein product: CASTDRATEAFF.

The chain combines TRBV9 with TRBJ2-7, with 9 bases matching TRBD2. Germline assignment: CDR1 SGDLS and CDR2 YYNGEE. V was pared by 3 bases and J by 7 bases, with 14 bases of the junction left unmatched. The CDR3 covers 16 residues. Written as DNA, the CDR3 is TGTGCCAGCAGCGCCTCCACTAGCGGGCACTGGTGGGAGCAGTACTTC. Translation: CASSASTSGHWWEQYF.

The chain joins TRBV28 to TRBJ1-5, with D possibly matching TRBD1 (5 bases). Germline V gene lookup returns CDR1 MDHEN and CDR2 SYDVKM. The CDR3 runs to 15 residues. Trimming cost V 6 bases and J 4 bases, with 16 bases left between them. CDR3 in amino acids: CASRPGKGVNQPQHF. The DNA of the CDR3 is TGTGCCAGCAGACCAGGGAAAGGGGTTAATCAGCCCCAGCATTTT.

V and J are TRBV2 and TRBJ2-7; 11 nucleotides agree with TRBD2. Trimming at V came to 6 bases and at J to 5 bases, leaving 3 bases not matched to a gene. Germline V gene data show CDR1 as SNHLY and CDR2 as FYNNEI. The CDR3 loop spans 13 amino acids. The CDR3 here is CASRQLAGDEQYF. CDR3 bases: TGTGCCAGCAGGCAACTAGCGGGAGACGAGCAGTACTTC.

The V and J genes are TRBV11-2 and TRBJ2-1, with a weak D call TRBD1 (7 bases). Germline V CDR1 and CDR2: SGHAT, FQNNGV. Trimming took 0 bases from V and 5 from J, leaving 17 bases between them. The length of the CDR3 is 17 residues. The CDR3 protein is CASSLDPRGALHNEQFF. DNA of the CDR3: TGTGCCAGCAGCTTAGATCCCAGGGGGGCGTTACACAATGAGCAGTTCTTC.

The genes are TRBV9 and TRBJ2-7, with 7 bases identical to TRBD2. There are 14 residues in the CDR3. Germline lookup yields CDR1 SGDLS and CDR2 YYNGEE. Trimming cost V 0 bases and J 6 bases; bases outside gene matches: 6. CDR3 nucleotide sequence: TGTGCCAGCAGCGTAGGGCGGGAGTTCTCCGAGCAGTACTTC. Residues: CASSVGREFSEQYF. Together with reference TRBV9 and TRBJ2-7, the CDR3 gives the full variable domain: DSGVTQTPKHLITATGQRVTLRCSPRSGDLSVYWYQQSLDQGLQFLIQYYNGEERAKGNILERFSAQQFPDLHSELNLSSLELGDSALYFCASSVGREFSEQYFGPGTRLTVT.

The V call is TRBV10-3, the J call TRBJ2-5; 7 bases are a match to TRBD2. The germline CDR1 and CDR2 sequences are ENHRY and SYGVKD. CDR3 size: 14 residues. With V trimmed by 4 bases and J by 4 bases, 6 bases remained unmatched. The CDR3 is CAISGGEGPETQYF. The CDR3 coding sequence is TGTGCCATCAGTGGGGGGGAGGGCCCAGAGACCCAGTACTTC.

The genes are TRBV21-1 and TRBJ1-6; TRBD1, the D gene given by the table, was not confirmed from the DNA. TRBV21-1 is a pseudogene locus. This CDR3 has 16 residues. The CDR3 here is CASSKYRDRTNSPLHF. The DNA of the CDR3 is TGTGCCAGCAGCAAATACCGGGACAGGACCAATTCACCCCTCCACTTT.

Here the CDR3 DNA reads TGTGCCAGCAGGAAGGCTAGCGGGTATAACAATGAGCAGTTCTTC. The encoded protein is CASRKASGYNNEQFF. V gene TRBV11-2 combines with J gene TRBJ2-1; 8 nucleotides match TRBD2. The germline gives CDR1 SGHAT, CDR2 FQNNGV. J gave up 5 bases and V 6 bases, and 9 bases lay outside the gene matches. CDR3 length: 15 amino acids.

The V gene is TRBV6-5, the J gene TRBJ2-7; a possible D gene is TRBD2 (5 bases). Germline V gene data show CDR1 as MNHEY and CDR2 as SVGAGI. V lost 2 bases and J lost 3, with 14 bases in between. The CDR3 is 15 residues long. The CDR3 here is CASSYGAAGNYEQYF. CDR3 nucleotide sequence: TGTGCCAGCAGTTACGGTGCCGCGGGTAACTACGAGCAGTACTTC.